This T cell receptor beta chain originates from a study of T cell responses to AZD1222 COVID-19 vaccine. Whole-study results and caveats: It was only after the peak T cell response that any repertoires were sampled. Spike-specific TCR breadth and depth grew following two AZD1222 doses.

Trimming cost V 7 bases and J 0 bases, with 9 bases left between them. Germline assignment: CDR1 MDHEN and CDR2 SYDVKM. This CDR3 has 14 amino acids. As for this clone: Its target is unknown.

Clones were read by immunoSEQ multiplex PCR, and TCRdb kept only the in-frame ones, dropping some. The table records tens of thousands of clones, about 86% of them present only once. The material was peripheral blood, obtained 28 days after the second AZD1222 dose. This clonotype was sampled from an adult who received the AZD1222 COVID-19 vaccine. The V and J genes are TRBV28 and TRBJ1-4; D not resolved. The CDR3 DNA follows: TGTGCCAGCAACGCGAGCCCAACTAATGAAAAACTGTTTTTT. Protein: CASNASPTNEKLFF.